This T cell receptor (beta chain) stems from a study of T-cell memory formation after mild COVID-19. CDR1 and CDR2 (germline): SEHNR, FQNEAQ (reference sequence). With V trimmed by 4 bases and J by 0 bases, 5 bases remained unmatched. The CDR3 runs to 17 residues. The sample holds a few counts of this clonotype. A single record per CDR3 protein comes from TCRdb applying MiXCR to the 5' RACE reads. The table has 450,000 to 700,000 distinct CDR3 sequences, roughly 18% seen once; the top ten hold around 13%. The sequenced material came from PBMCs or a T cell subset sorted from them (not recorded which). The receptor was isolated from an adult woman who had mild COVID-19 (a few samples of this study predate the infection). Cell type and time point are not known. V gene TRBV7-9 combines with J gene TRBJ2-7; 14 positions agree with TRBD2. CDR3 DNA: TGTGCCAGCAGCTCCCCGGGACTAGCGGGGGACTCCTACGAGCAGTACTTC. Translation gives CASSSPGLAGDSYEQYF.